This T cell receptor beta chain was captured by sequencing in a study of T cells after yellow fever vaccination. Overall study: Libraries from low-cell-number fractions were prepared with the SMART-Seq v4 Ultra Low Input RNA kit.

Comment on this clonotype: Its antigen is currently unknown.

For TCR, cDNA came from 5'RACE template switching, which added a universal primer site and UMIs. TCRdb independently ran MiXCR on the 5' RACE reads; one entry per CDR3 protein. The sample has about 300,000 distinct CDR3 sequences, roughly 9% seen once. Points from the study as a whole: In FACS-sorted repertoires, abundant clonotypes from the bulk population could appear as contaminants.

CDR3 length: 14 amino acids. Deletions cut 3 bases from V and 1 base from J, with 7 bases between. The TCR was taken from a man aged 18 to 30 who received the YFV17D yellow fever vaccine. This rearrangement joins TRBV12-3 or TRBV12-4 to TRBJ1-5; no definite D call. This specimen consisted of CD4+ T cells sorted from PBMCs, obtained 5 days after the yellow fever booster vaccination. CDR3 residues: CASSFGSSNQPQHF. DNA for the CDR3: TGTGCCAGCAGTTTCGGGTCGAGCAATCAGCCCCAGCATTTT.